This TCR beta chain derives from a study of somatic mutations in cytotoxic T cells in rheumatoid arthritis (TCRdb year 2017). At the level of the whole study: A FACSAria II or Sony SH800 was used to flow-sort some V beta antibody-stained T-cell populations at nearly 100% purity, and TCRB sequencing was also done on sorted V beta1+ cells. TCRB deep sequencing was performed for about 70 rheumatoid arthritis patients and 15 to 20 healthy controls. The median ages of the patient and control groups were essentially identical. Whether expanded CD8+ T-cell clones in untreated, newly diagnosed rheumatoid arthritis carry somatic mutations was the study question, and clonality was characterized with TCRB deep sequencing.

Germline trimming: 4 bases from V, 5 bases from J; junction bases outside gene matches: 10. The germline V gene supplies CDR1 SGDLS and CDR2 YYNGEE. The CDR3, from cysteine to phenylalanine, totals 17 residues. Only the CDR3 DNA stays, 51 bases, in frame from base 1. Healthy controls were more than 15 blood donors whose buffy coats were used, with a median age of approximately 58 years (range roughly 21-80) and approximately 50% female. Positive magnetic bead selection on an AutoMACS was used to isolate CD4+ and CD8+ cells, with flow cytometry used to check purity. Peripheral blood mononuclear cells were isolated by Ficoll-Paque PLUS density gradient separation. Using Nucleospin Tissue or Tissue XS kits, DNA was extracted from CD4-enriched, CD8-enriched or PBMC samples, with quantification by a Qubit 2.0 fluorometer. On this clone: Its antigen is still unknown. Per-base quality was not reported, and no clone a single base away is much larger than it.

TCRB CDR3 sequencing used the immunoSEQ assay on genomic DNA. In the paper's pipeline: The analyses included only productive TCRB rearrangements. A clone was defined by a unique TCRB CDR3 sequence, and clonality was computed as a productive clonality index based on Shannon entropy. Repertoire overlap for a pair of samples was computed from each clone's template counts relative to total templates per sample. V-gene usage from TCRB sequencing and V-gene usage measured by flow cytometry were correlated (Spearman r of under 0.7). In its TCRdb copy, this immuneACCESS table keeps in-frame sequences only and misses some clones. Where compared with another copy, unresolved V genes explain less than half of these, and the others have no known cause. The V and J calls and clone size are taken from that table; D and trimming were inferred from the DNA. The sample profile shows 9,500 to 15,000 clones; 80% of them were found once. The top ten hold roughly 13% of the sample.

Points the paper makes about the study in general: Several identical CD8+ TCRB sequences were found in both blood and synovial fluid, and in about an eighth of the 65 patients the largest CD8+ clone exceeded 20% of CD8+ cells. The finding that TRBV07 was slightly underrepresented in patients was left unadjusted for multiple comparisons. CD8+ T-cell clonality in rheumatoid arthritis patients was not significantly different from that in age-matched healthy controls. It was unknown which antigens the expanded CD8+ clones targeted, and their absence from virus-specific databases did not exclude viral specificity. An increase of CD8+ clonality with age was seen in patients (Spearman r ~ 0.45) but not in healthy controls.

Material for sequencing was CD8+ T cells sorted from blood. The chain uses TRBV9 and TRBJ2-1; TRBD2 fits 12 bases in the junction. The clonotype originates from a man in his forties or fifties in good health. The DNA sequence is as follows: TGTGCCAGCAGCAACCGACCGACTAGCGGGAGCAACAATGAGCAGTTCTTC. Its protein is CASSNRPTSGSNNEQFF.